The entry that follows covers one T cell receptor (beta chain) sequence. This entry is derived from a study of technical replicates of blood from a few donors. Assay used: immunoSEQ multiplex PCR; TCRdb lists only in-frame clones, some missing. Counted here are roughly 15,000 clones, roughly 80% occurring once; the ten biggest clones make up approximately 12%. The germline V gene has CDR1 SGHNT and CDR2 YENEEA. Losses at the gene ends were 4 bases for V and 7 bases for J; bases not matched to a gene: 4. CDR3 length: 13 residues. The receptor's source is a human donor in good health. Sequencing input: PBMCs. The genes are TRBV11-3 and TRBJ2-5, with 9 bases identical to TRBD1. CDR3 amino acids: CASSSRQGGTQYF. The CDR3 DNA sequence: TGTGCCAGCAGCTCCAGACAGGGGGGGACCCAGTACTTC.